The present entry profiles one TCR beta chain with its context. No antigen is known for it. The data are from a study of cytomegalovirus exposure and HLA in healthy donors. Overall study results and limits: HLA allele associations emerged for roughly 17,000 TCR beta sequences in a later analysis, at 0.05 false discovery rate. There were reportedly fewer N-insertions in an Asian-associated ancestry cluster than the roughly 700-donor mean, in a later analysis.

The primer mix had 60 Vbeta and 13 Jbeta primers. Assay: immunoSEQ multiplex PCR; the TCRdb copy retains only in-frame clones and omits some. This sample contains 70,000 or so clones. The sequence came from a female donor in good health and CMV-seropositive. The sample comprised PBMCs.

CDR3: CASSRQVDQPQHF. CDR3 nucleotides: TGTGCCAGCAGCCGACAGGTAGATCAGCCCCAGCATTTT. The chain is built from TRBV16 and TRBJ1-5; TRBD1 is a possible D gene (6 bases). V shed 4 bases and J shed 5 bases, with 9 bases lying between them. The germline V gene has CDR1 KGHSY and CDR2 FQNENV. CDR3 length equals 13 residues.